The 8 T cell receptor beta chains reported below all come from one sample, sequenced in a study of T cells in Graves' hyperthyroidism and ophthalmopathy. The TCR beta CDR3 regions underwent amplification using RNA transcripts as the source. During a first-round RT-PCR of the TCR CDR3, the HTBI primer set was used. One entry per CDR3 protein, called by TCRdb with MiXCR from the multiplex PCR reads. The data hold 340,000 or so distinct CDR3 sequences, with 18% observed a single time. Sequencing was carried out using blood. The receptors originated from a woman between 45 and 65 years old with Graves' hyperthyroidism.

This clonotype was counted a single time. Without the conserved terminal phenylalanine or tryptophan, this CDR3 likely stems from a read error. The chain uses TRBV9 and TRBJ1-2; TRBD1 is a possible D gene (6 bases). V was cut by 3 bases and J by 7 bases, with 13 bases left in between. Germline-derived CDR1 and CDR2 are SGDLS and YYNGEE. The CDR3 consists of 13 residues. The CDR3 nucleotides read TGTGCCAGCAGCGATGGGGGGGCGGGTGGCTACACCATC. Translated: CASSDGGAGGYTI.

The chain joins TRBV4-1 to TRBJ2-7, with TRBD2 identical over 9 bases. The CDR3 length is 14 residues. Germline CDR1 reads MGHRA; CDR2 reads YSYEKL. The V gene end was trimmed by 1 base and the J gene end by 6 bases; junction bases not matched to a gene: 4. For the CDR3, the DNA is TGCGCCAGCAGCCAAGTTGGCGGGAGGGGCGAGCAGTACTTC. This codes for CASSQVGGRGEQYF.

This clonotype was seen many times. The V gene is TRBV7-8, the J gene TRBJ2-7; no definite D call. The CDR3 totals 16 residues. V was cut by 7 bases and J by 3 bases, with 22 bases left in between. The germline V gene encodes CDR1 SGHVS and CDR2 FQNEAQ. The CDR3 spells CASTRTSSANRYEQYF. The CDR3 DNA is TGTGCCAGCACCCGCACCTCGAGCGCTAACCGCTACGAGCAGTACTTC. The variable domain in full, completed from reference TRBV7-8 and TRBJ2-7, reads GAGVSQSPRYKVAKRGQDVALRCDPISGHVSLFWYQQALGQGPEFLTYFQNEAQLDKSGLPSDRFFAERPEGSVSTLKIQRTQQEDSAVYLCASTRTSSANRYEQYFGPGTRLTVT.

In this sample, this clonotype turned up many times. The rearrangement links TRBV4-1 to TRBJ2-7; D is unresolved. Trimming cost V 4 bases and J 4 bases, with 17 bases left between them. The CDR3 runs 15 residues. Germline loops: CDR1 MGHRA, CDR2 YSYEKL. CDR3 in DNA: TGCGCCAGCAGCCTCCTGGCCGGACCACCGTACGAGCAGTACGTC. This gives the protein CASSLLAGPPYEQYV.

V is TRBV12-3 or TRBV12-4 and J is TRBJ1-1, with 8 bases lining up with TRBD1. This CDR3 has 15 amino acids. V lost 5 bases and J lost 5; bases outside the gene matches: 10. CDR3 sequence: CASSLQGGGGTEAFF. The CDR3 nucleotides read TGTGCCAGCAGTCTACAGGGGGGGGGGGGTACTGAAGCTTTCTTT.

The rearrangement uses TRBV20-1 and TRBJ1-1; possibly TRBD1 for D (5 bases). Germline V gene data show CDR1 as DFQATT and CDR2 as SNEGSKA (reference sequence). The germline V and J ends were trimmed by 3 bases and 0 bases, with 11 bases remaining between them. The CDR3 is 14 amino acids. This CDR3 reads CSARGQAVNTEAFF. In DNA, the CDR3 is TGCAGTGCTAGGGGGCAGGCTGTGAACACTGAAGCTTTCTTT.

This clonotype has at least ten counts. CDR3 residues: CSARDLERMQETQYF. Here the CDR3 DNA reads TGCAGTGCTAGAGATCTGGAGCGGATGCAAGAGACCCAGTACTTC. The chain is built from TRBV20-1 and TRBJ2-5, with D perhaps TRBD2 (5 bases). CDR1 DFQATT and CDR2 SNEGSKA come from the germline V gene (reference sequence). Trimming cost V 0 bases and J 2 bases, with 13 bases left between them. This CDR3 has 15 amino acids.

This clonotype appeared many times. The chain uses TRBV6-1 and TRBJ2-7, with D possibly TRBD1 on 5 matching bases. The CDR3 runs 15 residues. Germline values: CDR1 MNHNS, CDR2 SASEGT. V lost 5 bases and J lost 2, with 16 bases in between. The CDR3 coding sequence is TGTGCCAGCAGTACATCAGGGATTTTTCCCTACGAGCAGTACGTC. Translation: CASSTSGIFPYEQYV.